The sequence of this T cell receptor beta chain was determined in a study of Graves' ophthalmopathy and Graves' hyperthyroidism. Moderately to severely active ophthalmopathy under 3 months, CAS at least 3, NOSPECS at least 4. The study, taken as a whole, reports: Most thyroid clonotypes expanded beyond 0.001 frequency were also found in blood. For separating ophthalmopathy from stable hyperthyroidism, a 13-signature model gave approximately 90% sensitivity and roughly 83% specificity.

A remark on this clonotype: Its antigen remains unknown.

RNA transcripts provided the template for amplifying TCR beta CDR3 regions. The first-round RT-PCR employed HTBI primers together with the Qiagen OneStep RT-PCR kit. A multiplex PCR was then performed as the second round. In TCRdb, the multiplex PCR reads were re-called with MiXCR into one record per CDR3 protein. The repertoire holds about 740,000 distinct CDR3 sequences, with roughly two fifths as singletons. Germline assignment: CDR1 MNHNS and CDR2 SASEGT. The V segment lost 6 bases and the J segment 5 bases; nucleotides outside the gene matches: 6. The CDR3 is made up of 13 amino acids. The specimen was peripheral blood. The chain has TRBV6-1 and TRBJ1-1, with 7 positions matching TRBD1. The clonotype was recovered from an adult man with Graves' ophthalmopathy. The CDR3 reads CASRVTGVTEAFF. The CDR3, as DNA: TGTGCCAGCAGGGTTACAGGGGTTACTGAAGCTTTCTTT.